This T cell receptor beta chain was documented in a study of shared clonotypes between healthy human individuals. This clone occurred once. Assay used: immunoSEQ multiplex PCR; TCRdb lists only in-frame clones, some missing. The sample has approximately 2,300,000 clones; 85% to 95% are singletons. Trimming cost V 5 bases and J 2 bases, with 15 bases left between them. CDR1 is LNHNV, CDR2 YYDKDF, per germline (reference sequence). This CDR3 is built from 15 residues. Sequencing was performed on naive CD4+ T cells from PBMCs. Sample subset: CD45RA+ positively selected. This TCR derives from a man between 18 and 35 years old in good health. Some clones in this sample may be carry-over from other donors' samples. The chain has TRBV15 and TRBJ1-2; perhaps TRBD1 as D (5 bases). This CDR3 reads CATSLGATVNYGYTF. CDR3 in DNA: TGTGCCACCAGCCTCGGAGCGACAGTAAACTATGGCTACACCTTC.